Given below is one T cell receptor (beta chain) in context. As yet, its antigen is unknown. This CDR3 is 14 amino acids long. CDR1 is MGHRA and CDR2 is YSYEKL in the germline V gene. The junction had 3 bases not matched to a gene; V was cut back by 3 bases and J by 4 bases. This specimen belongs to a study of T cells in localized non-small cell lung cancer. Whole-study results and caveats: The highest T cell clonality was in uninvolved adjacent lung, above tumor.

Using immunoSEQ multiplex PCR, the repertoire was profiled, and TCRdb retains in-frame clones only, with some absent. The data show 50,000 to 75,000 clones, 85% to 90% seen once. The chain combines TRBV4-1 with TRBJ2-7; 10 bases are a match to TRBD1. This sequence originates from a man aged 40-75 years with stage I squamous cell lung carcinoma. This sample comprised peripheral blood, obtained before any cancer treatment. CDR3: CASSQRQGAYEQYF. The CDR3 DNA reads TGCGCCAGCAGCCAGCGACAGGGGGCTTACGAGCAGTACTTC.